This TCR beta chain was observed in a study of T-cell reconstitution after alpha-beta-depleted transplantation in children. Study-level results: There were some patients whose high TCRbeta diversity at day 60 came from surviving recipient T cells and thymic progenitors. There were reportedly several hundred expanded graft clones from which alpha-beta T cells came about two months after transplant. By one year post-transplant, T-cell counts and diversity largely arose from T cells that were newly produced.

V dropped 0 bases and J dropped 0 bases, with 12 bases sitting between them. Germline CDR1 and CDR2: MNHEY and SVGEGT. The CDR3 is 17 residues long. As regards this clonotype: The antigen is unknown.

A library of TCRbeta sequences, prepared with unique molecular identifiers, was generated. TCRdb re-derived calls from the PCR reads in MiXCR, one entry per CDR3 protein. The profile shows hundreds of thousands of distinct CDR3 sequences, around 15% of them singletons. The chain has TRBV6-2 or TRBV6-3 and TRBJ2-1; D unresolved. This TCR was sampled from a boy less than two years old who had a stem cell transplant for Wiskott-Aldrich syndrome, so the T cells may come from the graft donor. This material consisted of PBMCs, mostly from graft donor cells, taken 360 days after TCRalphabeta/CD19-depleted stem cell transplant. CDR3 bases: TGTGCCAGCAGTTACTCTCCCCAGAGGAGCTCCTACAATGAGCAGTTCTTC. As protein: CASSYSPQRSSYNEQFF.